Listed below are T cell receptor beta chains from one sample, sequenced in a study of OX40 agonist ivuxolimab in advanced cancers. The table came from immunoSEQ multiplex PCR; TCRdb's copy has only in-frame clones and leaves some out. The data hold 35,000 to 45,000 clones, with about 86% observed a single time. The starting material was CD4+ or CD8+ T cells sorted from blood, obtained in a trial of the OX40 agonist ivuxolimab. The source is an adult with an advanced solid tumor such as melanoma, head and neck, liver or kidney cancer. CDR3s include the opening cysteine and the closing phenylalanine or tryptophan. The D gene is left open where the match is weak. Clone sizes are given selectively: once, few, many, or a class where the clone is expanded.

size,V,length,D,J,CDR3,DNA
.,TRBV11-2,14,.,TRBJ2-7,CASSPGWGMYEQYF,TGTGCCAGCAGCCCGGGGTGGGGGATGTACGAGCAGTACTTC
.,TRBV27,14,TRBD2,TRBJ2-5,CASSLTGGRETQYF,TGTGCCAGCAGTTTAACGGGGGGGAGGGAGACCCAGTACTTC
.,TRBV29-1,14,.,TRBJ2-3,CSVEGGGGGDTQYF,TGCAGCGTTGAAGGGGGCGGGGGCGGTGATACGCAGTATTTT
.,TRBV7-9,15,TRBD1,TRBJ1-5,CASSSEGQGNQPQHF,TGTGCCAGCAGCTCCGAGGGACAGGGAAACCAGCCCCAGCATTTT
.,TRBV5-4,13,.,TRBJ2-1,CASTPPKGDEQFF,TGTGCCAGCACCCCGCCGAAGGGGGATGAGCAGTTCTTC
.,TRBV19,15,.,TRBJ1-5,CASSIFRAGNQPQHF,TGTGCCAGTAGTATATTCAGGGCGGGCAATCAGCCCCAGCATTTT
.,TRBV6-1,20,TRBD2,TRBJ2-1,CASSERGGISYGVSDNEQFF,TGTGCCAGCAGTGAAAGGGGAGGGATCAGCTACGGAGTAAGCGACAATGAGCAGTTCTTC
.,TRBV9,17,.,TRBJ2-2,CASSVTQHKGITGELFF,TGTGCCAGCAGCGTTACTCAACACAAGGGTATCACCGGGGAGCTGTTTTTT
.,TRBV11-2,16,TRBD1,TRBJ2-1,CASSPRDRPTYNEQFF,TGTGCCAGCAGCCCCCGGGACAGACCCACCTACAATGAGCAGTTCTTC
.,TRBV6-6,11,.,TRBJ1-1,CASWGGRGAFF,TGTGCCAGCTGGGGGGGGCGAGGAGCTTTCTTT
.,TRBV14,15,.,TRBJ2-1,CASNPEKGVVNEQFF,TGTGCCAGCAACCCCGAGAAGGGGGTGGTTAATGAGCAGTTCTTC
.,TRBV4-1,12,.,TRBJ1-2,CASSQEGDGYTF,TGCGCCAGCAGCCAAGAGGGGGATGGCTACACCTTC
.,TRBV4-1,17,.,TRBJ2-2,CASSQGLLRVPAGELFF,TGCGCCAGCAGCCAAGGGCTCCTGCGTGTGCCTGCCGGGGAGCTGTTTTTT
.,TRBV27,15,TRBD1,TRBJ1-2,CASSLGTGGVYGYTF,TGTGCCAGCAGTTTAGGGACAGGGGGCGTCTATGGCTACACCTTC
.,TRBV9,14,.,TRBJ2-6,CASSRVTGANVLTF,TGTGCCAGCTCCAGGGTCACTGGGGCCAACGTCCTGACTTTC
.,TRBV19,15,.,TRBJ1-1,CASSIEDSVNTEAFF,TGTGCCAGTAGTATAGAAGACAGTGTGAACACTGAAGCTTTCTTT
.,TRBV27,15,.,TRBJ2-3,CASSLLGGATDTQYF,TGTGCCAGCAGTTTACTTGGGGGGGCTACAGATACGCAGTATTTT
.,TRBV4-3,14,.,TRBJ2-1,CASSQDLRNPEQFF,TGCGCCAGCAGCCAAGATTTGAGGAACCCTGAGCAGTTCTTC
once,TRBV6-5,12,.,TRBJ1-6,CASRIQGSPLHF,TGTGCCAGCCGGATTCAAGGGTCACCCCTCCACTTT
.,TRBV6-1,17,.,TRBJ2-3,CASSDTRTGGNTDTQYF,TGTGCCAGCAGTGACACTCGGACTGGCGGGAACACAGATACGCAGTATTTT
.,TRBV11-2,13,.,TRBJ1-1,CASSLSLNTEAFF,TGTGCCAGCAGCTTAAGCTTGAACACTGAAGCTTTCTTT
.,TRBV7-9,13,.,TRBJ2-3,CASSFFRVDTQYF,TGTGCCAGCAGCTTTTTTCGGGTAGATACGCAGTATTTT
.,TRBV7-3,15,TRBD2,TRBJ2-1,CASSSPFGGDNEQFF,TGTGCCAGCAGCTCCCCTTTCGGGGGGGACAATGAGCAGTTCTTC
.,TRBV10-1,13,.,TRBJ1-1,CASSDRGNTEAFF,TGCGCCAGCAGTGACAGGGGGAACACTGAAGCTTTCTTT
.,TRBV16,14,.,TRBJ2-7,CASSQSGPRGEQYF,TGTGCCAGCAGCCAATCAGGCCCAAGGGGAGAGCAGTACTTC
.,TRBV4-1,14,.,TRBJ1-1,CASGAIPGRVEAFF,TGCGCCAGCGGGGCAATACCGGGACGGGTTGAAGCTTTCTTT
.,TRBV4-2,13,.,TRBJ2-3,CASSQESPDTQYF,TGTGCCAGCAGCCAAGAATCCCCAGATACGCAGTATTTT
.,TRBV5-6,12,.,TRBJ2-1,CASSRASNEQFF,TGTGCCAGCAGCCGGGCTAGCAATGAGCAGTTCTTC
once,TRBV9,13,TRBD1,TRBJ2-7,CASSTGGSYEQYF,TGTGCCAGCAGCACAGGGGGCTCCTACGAGCAGTACTTC
.,TRBV6-1,16,.,TRBJ1-6,CASSEIGDAYNSPLHF,TGTGCCAGCAGTGAAATAGGGGACGCCTATAATTCACCCCTCCACTTT
.,TRBV7-9,15,TRBD1,TRBJ1-6,CASRASVTGGSPLHF,TGTGCCAGCAGGGCCTCTGTTACAGGGGGTTCACCCCTCCACTTT
.,TRBV7-8,14,TRBD1,TRBJ2-7,CASSLPTTGDEQYF,TGTGCCAGCAGCTTACCCACGACAGGGGACGAGCAGTACTTC
.,TRBV9,20,TRBD1,TRBJ1-2,CASSGQGVSDDRQWAYGYTF,TGTGCCAGCAGCGGACAGGGGGTCTCGGATGATCGACAATGGGCCTATGGCTACACCTTC
few,TRBV9,13,.,TRBJ1-5,CASRRQADQPQHF,TGTGCCAGCAGGCGACAGGCAGATCAGCCCCAGCATTTT
once,TRBV4-3,15,.,TRBJ2-7,CASSQARTVSYEQYF,TGCGCCAGCAGCCAAGCCCGGACGGTCTCCTACGAGCAGTACTTC
.,TRBV5-5,19,.,TRBJ1-5,CASSAYRTVGSYSNQPQHF,TGTGCCAGCAGCGCTTATAGGACAGTGGGCTCCTATAGCAATCAGCCCCAGCATTTT
.,TRBV7-8,16,.,TRBJ2-3,CASSLGGLGRTDTQYF,TGTGCCAGCAGCTTAGGCGGTTTGGGGCGCACAGATACGCAGTATTTT
.,TRBV7-9,14,.,TRBJ1-3,CASSLVAGGNTIYF,TGTGCCAGCAGCTTAGTCGCAGGGGGAAACACCATATATTTT
.,TRBV27,15,.,TRBJ2-3,CASSPEPYNTDTQYF,TGTGCCAGCAGCCCGGAGCCCTACAACACAGATACGCAGTATTTT
.,TRBV28,15,TRBD1,TRBJ1-5,CASSRIQGSNQPQHF,TGTGCCAGCAGTCGGATACAGGGGAGCAATCAGCCCCAGCATTTT
.,TRBV28,13,.,TRBJ1-1,CATAARSPGLAFF,TGTGCCACCGCCGCCCGATCCCCAGGGTTGGCGTTCTTT
.,TRBV7-2,15,.,TRBJ1-2,CASSSTMWRAWGYTF,TGTGCCAGCAGCTCTACCATGTGGAGGGCGTGGGGCTACACCTTC
.,TRBV7-3,16,TRBD1,TRBJ1-2,CASSLKGQGPIYGYTF,TGTGCCAGCAGCTTAAAGGGACAGGGGCCCATCTATGGCTACACCTTC
hyperexpanded,TRBV6-1,16,.,TRBJ1-5,CASSEEGRARYQPQHF,TGTGCCAGCAGTGAAGAAGGCAGGGCTCGGTATCAGCCCCAGCATTTT
.,TRBV28,14,.,TRBJ1-6,CASTPEAYNSPLHF,TGTGCCAGCACCCCCGAGGCATATAATTCACCCCTCCACTTT